The clone carrying this T cell receptor (beta chain) was observed a single time. The data were obtained in a study of blood T cell repertoires in COVID-19. The overall study: The United States, Italy and Spain were the sources of the acute and convalescent COVID-19 samples.

The CDR3 contains 15 residues. CDR1 is SGHAT, CDR2 FQNNGV, per germline. Trimming took 6 bases from V and 5 from J; bases not matched to a gene: 8. Original processing notes: Cell counts per sample came from amplifying reference gene primers. Produced via immunoSEQ multiplex PCR; TCRdb's table is partial and in-frame only. V, J and clone size derive from that table, while D and trimming were established from the DNA sequence. The sample has 90,000 to 130,000 clones, around 90% seen once; the top ten hold less than 3.5%. The sequence derives from a woman aged 50 to 65 with acute or convalescent COVID-19. This rearrangement joins TRBV11-2 to TRBJ2-5; TRBD2 agrees at 11 bases. The sequenced sample was peripheral blood. This chain's CDR3 is CASSPGTSGPETQYF. CDR3 in DNA: TGTGCCAGCAGTCCCGGGACTAGCGGCCCCGAGACCCAGTACTTC. Filled out from reference TRBV11-2 and TRBJ2-5, the complete variable domain reads EAGVAQSPRYKIIEKRQSVAFWCNPISGHATLYWYQQILGQGPKLLIQFQNNGVVDDSQLPKDRFSAERLKGVDSTLKIQPAKLEDSAVYLCASSPGTSGPETQYFGPGTRLLVL.